Below are 18 T cell receptor beta chains sequenced from a single sample in a study of shared T cell receptors in the human thymus. Clones were sequenced by immunoSEQ multiplex PCR, and TCRdb holds only the in-frame ones, with some missing. The sample lists hundreds of thousands of clones, 85% to 90% occurring once. This sample was shared with a second study, whose subject was human thymus T cells.

Sample: thymocytes. These receptor sequences come from a boy in the first two years of life with a congenital heart defect.

The chain combines TRBV4-2 with TRBJ2-1, with TRBD2 identical over 14 bases. V was clipped by 4 bases and J by 0 bases; unmatched bases: 11. Per the germline V gene, CDR1 is LGHNA and CDR2 is YNFKEQ. This CDR3 spans 20 amino acids. CDR3 bases: TGTGCCAGCAGCCCACCCCTCGGACTAGCGGGAGGAGGCTCCTACAATGAGCAGTTCTTC. It specifies CASSPPLGLAGGGSYNEQFF.

This chain connects TRBV30 to TRBJ2-1, with 13 bases that match TRBD2. Unmatched junction bases numbered 9, after V lost 4 bases and J lost 6 bases. Germline CDR1 reads GTSNPN; CDR2 reads SVGIG (reference sequence). CDR3 size: 16 residues. The DNA for the CDR3 is TGTGCCTGGAAAATACTAGCGGGGGGGCCTTTCAATGAGCAGTTCTTC. Translating gives CAWKILAGGPFNEQFF.

The rearrangement joins TRBV5-6 to TRBJ2-7; TRBD2 aligns across 10 bases. The germline CDR1 and CDR2 sequences are SGHDT and YYEEEE. The CDR3 contains 17 residues. V shed 4 bases and J 0 bases; nucleotides not matched to a gene: 10. CDR3 coding DNA: TGTGCCAGCAGCCCGGAGTACTCTAGCGGGAGCTCCTACGAGCAGTACTTC. Translation gives CASSPEYSSGSSYEQYF.

The rearrangement uses TRBV4-1 and TRBJ2-7; 8 bases are shared with TRBD1. CDR1 is MGHRA and CDR2 is YSYEKL in the germline V gene. The CDR3 consists of 14 residues. The V segment lost 2 bases and the J segment 3 bases; nucleotides outside the gene matches: 3. In nucleotides, the CDR3 is TGCGCCAGCAGCCAATGGGACAGGAGCTACGAGCAGTACTTC. It specifies CASSQWDRSYEQYF.

Regarding this clone: This sample includes further DNA sequences coding for the same CDR3. J is TRBJ1-2 and V is TRBV9; 9 bases are shared with TRBD1. Germline lookup yields CDR1 SGDLS and CDR2 YYNGEE. The CDR3 runs 13 residues. J gave up 7 bases and V 0 bases, and 1 base lay outside the gene matches. The CDR3 protein is CASSVDRGRGYTF. The CDR3 DNA reads TGTGCCAGCAGCGTAGACAGGGGGCGTGGCTACACCTTC.

This chain uses TRBV5-6 with TRBJ2-5; 7 bases map to TRBD1. The germline V gene encodes CDR1 SGHDT and CDR2 YYEEEE. Losses at the gene ends were 3 bases for V and 4 bases for J; bases not matched to a gene: 12. This CDR3 region has 16 residues. Here the CDR3 DNA reads TGTGCCAGCAGCTGGGGCTCGACAGGGAAGAGAGAGACCCAGTACTTC. Translating it yields CASSWGSTGKRETQYF.

The chain recombines TRBV2 with TRBJ2-3; D is perhaps TRBD2 (7 bases). The CDR3 extends over 12 amino acids. V was trimmed by 9 bases and J by 3 bases, leaving 10 bases between them. The germline V gene has CDR1 SNHLY and CDR2 FYNNEI. The CDR3 loop is CARRGGTDTQYF. The CDR3 nucleotides are TGTGCCAGGAGGGGGGGTACAGATACGCAGTATTTT.

The gene calls are TRBV30 and TRBJ2-5; TRBD2 matches at 9 bases. This CDR3 is 18 amino acids long. The ends lost 0 bases at V and 2 bases at J; junction bases unmatched: 13. CDR1 is GTSNPN, CDR2 SVGIG, per germline (reference sequence). The CDR3 region is CAWSVPWAGGLKQETQYF. CDR3 sequence (DNA): TGTGCCTGGAGTGTACCCTGGGCGGGAGGGCTGAAACAAGAGACCCAGTACTTC.

V is TRBV9 and J is TRBJ2-1, with 10 bases matching TRBD2. The CDR3 has 15 amino acids. Per the germline V gene, CDR1 is SGDLS and CDR2 is YYNGEE. J gave up 5 bases and V 4 bases, and 6 bases lay outside the gene matches. CDR3 sequence: CASSPHGLADNEQFF. The CDR3 bases are TGTGCCAGCAGCCCCCACGGACTAGCGGACAATGAGCAGTTCTTC.

The gene calls are TRBV10-3 and TRBJ1-1, with no clear D. Per the germline V gene, CDR1 is ENHRY and CDR2 is SYGVKD. V lost 2 bases and J lost 6, with 10 bases in between. CDR3 size: 13 residues. The CDR3 DNA reads TGTGCCATCAGTGAGAGGATACGGGCTGAAGCTTTCTTT. Protein product: CAISERIRAEAFF.

The V call is TRBV27, the J call TRBJ1-5; a weak D match, TRBD1 (5 bases). This CDR3 has 14 residues. Trimming left V 5 bases short and J 7 bases short, with 15 bases between. Germline CDR1 reads MNHEY; CDR2 reads SMNVEV (reference sequence). CDR3 nucleotide sequence: TGTGCCAGCAGTCCCTCTCATACAGGCCAGCCCCAGCATTTT. Amino acid sequence: CASSPSHTGQPQHF.

This clone was seen only a few times. The rearrangement joins TRBV14 to TRBJ2-7; 7 bases are a match to TRBD1. In germline, CDR1 is SGHDN, CDR2 FVKESK. This CDR3 has 14 amino acids. Unmatched junction bases numbered 0, after V lost 0 bases and J lost 1 base. As DNA, the CDR3 is TGTGCCAGCAGCCAAGAGGGACAGTCCTACGAGCAGTACTTC. Its translation: CASSQEGQSYEQYF.

The gene calls are TRBV7-9 and TRBJ2-1, with D maybe TRBD2 (5 bases). V was shortened by 6 bases and J by 4 bases, with 16 bases between the two germline ends. CDR1 SEHNR and CDR2 FQNEAQ come from the germline V gene (reference sequence). This CDR3 has 15 amino acids. DNA for the CDR3: TGTGCCAGCAGGCCCCCGCTCCGGGATTACAATGAGCAGTTCTTC. This translates into CASRPPLRDYNEQFF.

The chain uses TRBV10-3 and TRBJ2-7, with 7 bases fitting TRBD2. The CDR3 has 19 amino acids. From germline, CDR1 is ENHRY and CDR2 SYGVKD. The V segment lost 0 bases and the J segment 2 bases; nucleotides outside the gene matches: 16. In DNA form, the CDR3 reads TGTGCCATCAGTGAGTCGGGAGTGGACCGTGGGAGGGCCACCTACGAGCAGTACTTC. Encoded protein: CAISESGVDRGRATYEQYF.

The chain couples TRBV15 to TRBJ2-3; D remains unclear. Trimming took 1 base from V and 8 from J, leaving 7 bases between them. The CDR3 is 12 residues long. CDR1 is LNHNV and CDR2 is YYDKDF in the germline V gene (reference sequence). The CDR3: CATSRGLGTQYF. The CDR3 nucleotides are TGTGCCACCAGCAGAGGGCTTGGTACGCAGTATTTT.

The chain combines TRBV18 with TRBJ2-5, with 9 bases that match TRBD1. CDR1 and CDR2 from the germline V gene are KGHSH and LQKENI. With 2 bases clipped from V and 4 bases from J, the junction kept 8 bases outside the gene matches. The CDR3 covers 16 residues. Here the CDR3 DNA reads TGTGCCAGCTCACCAGGTCCGGACAGGGGTTCAGAGACCCAGTACTTC. It is translated as CASSPGPDRGSETQYF.

This chain joins TRBV5-1 and TRBJ2-1; D is uncertain. Looked up from germline, CDR1 is SGHRS and CDR2 is YFSETQ. This CDR3 has 11 amino acids. V was trimmed by 4 bases and J by 7 bases, leaving 6 bases between them. CDR3 bases: TGCGCCAGCAGCCTTCAGAATGAGCAGTTCTTC. Translating gives CASSLQNEQFF.

This chain connects TRBV6-4 to TRBJ2-5; tentatively, D is TRBD2 (5 bases). Germline CDR1 and CDR2: MRHNA and SNTAGT. The CDR3 runs to 14 residues. Trimming shortened V by 0 bases and J by 2 bases, and 7 bases separated the two germline ends. The CDR3: CASSDSRGQETQYF. As DNA, the CDR3 is TGTGCCAGCAGTGACTCTCGGGGTCAAGAGACCCAGTACTTC.